The T cell receptor (beta chain) under discussion was sequenced for a study of patients and donors after allogeneic stem cell transplantation (dated by TCRdb to 2020 to 2022). With respect to this clonotype: Its recognized antigen is unknown. Base qualities are missing; no much larger clone stands one base away.

There are 14 amino acids in the CDR3, from cysteine to phenylalanine inclusive. The sequence is cut down to CDR3 DNA, 42 bases in frame from base 1. Trimming takes 6 bases off V and 2 bases off J; junction bases not matched to a gene: 3. The method behind the library was RT-PCR. TCRdb records NextSeq 550 as the sequencer. TCRdb took the public reads, trimmed them with fastp at Q25, ran MiXCR for clone calling and kept in-frame beta chains. Each entry merges the rows of one CDR3 protein and shows their most common DNA and genes. The sample contains around 150,000 distinct CDR3 sequences, roughly 35% of them found a single time. 50% of the sample goes to the ten largest clones.

The sequenced sample consisted of blood, either unsorted or a sorted T cell fraction (not recorded which). The sequence was collected from a human donor who was either an allogeneic HSCT recipient or a stem cell or donor lymphocyte infusion donor (not recorded which). It is not recorded whose cells these are; they may come from a transplant donor. The V gene is TRBV12-3 or TRBV12-4 and the J gene is TRBJ2-1, with 8 central nucleotides matching TRBD1. This receptor has the CDR3 CASSRQGTYNEQFF. The bases read TGTGCCAGCAGCCGACAGGGGACCTACAATGAGCAGTTCTTC.